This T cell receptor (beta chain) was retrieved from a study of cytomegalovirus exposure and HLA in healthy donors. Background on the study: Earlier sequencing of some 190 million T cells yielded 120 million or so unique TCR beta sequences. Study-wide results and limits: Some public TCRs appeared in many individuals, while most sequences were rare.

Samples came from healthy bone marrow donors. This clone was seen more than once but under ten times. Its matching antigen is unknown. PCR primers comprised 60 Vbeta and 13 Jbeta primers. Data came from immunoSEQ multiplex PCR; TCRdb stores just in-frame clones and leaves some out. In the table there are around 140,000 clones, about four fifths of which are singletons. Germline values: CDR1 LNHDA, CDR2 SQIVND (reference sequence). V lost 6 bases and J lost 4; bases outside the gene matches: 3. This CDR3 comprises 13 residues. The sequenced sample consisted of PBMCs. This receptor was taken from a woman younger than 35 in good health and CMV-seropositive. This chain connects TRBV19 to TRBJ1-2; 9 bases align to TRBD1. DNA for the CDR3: TGTGCCAGTAGGAACAGGGGGCTCTATGGCTACACCTTC. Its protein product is CASRNRGLYGYTF.